These T cell receptor beta chains were read from a single sample in a study of high-grade serous ovarian cancer treatment subgroups. Clones were read by immunoSEQ multiplex PCR, and TCRdb kept only the in-frame ones, dropping some. The table lists about 9,000 clones, 72% of them singletons. What was sequenced was tumor tissue. These receptor sequences come from a human donor with high-grade serous ovarian cancer. Each CDR3 is given with its conserved first and last residue. The D gene is left open where the match is weak.

J gene	V gene	D gene	CDR3 DNA	CDR3 protein
TRBJ1-1	TRBV15	.	TGTGCCACCAGCAGAGAAAAGGGGTCGAACACTGAAGCTTTCTTT	CATSREKGSNTEAFF
TRBJ2-1	TRBV18	TRBD2	TGTGCCAGCTCAAGCGGGGGGACCTACAATGAGCAGTTCTTC	CASSSGGTYNEQFF
TRBJ2-1	TRBV15	.	TGTGCCACCAGCAGGACTTTGAGGCTAGCTGGGGGGGCGGAGCAGTTCTTC	CATSRTLRLAGGAEQFF
TRBJ1-1	TRBV7-9	.	TGTGCCGATGAGGCGAACACTGAAGCTTTCTTT	CADEANTEAFF
TRBJ2-1	TRBV2	.	TGTGCCAGCAGCATTGGACAGAGCTCCTACAATGAGCAGTTCTTC	CASSIGQSSYNEQFF
TRBJ2-4	TRBV28	TRBD2	TGTGCCAGCAGTATTACCTCGACGGGACTAGCGGACGGAAAGATATTAGCCAAAAACATTCAGTACTTC	CASSITSTGLADGKILAKNIQYF
TRBJ2-2	TRBV9	TRBD1	TGTGCCAGCAGCTCTGGGACAGGGGCCGGGGAGCTGTTTTTT	CASSSGTGAGELFF
TRBJ1-1	TRBV11-2	.	TGTGCCAGCAGCTTAGACGGATTGAACACTGAAGCTTTCTTT	CASSLDGLNTEAFF
TRBJ1-2	TRBV5-5	TRBD1	TGTGCCAGCAGCAAGACCCGGGGACAGGGAAAGGAGTATGGCTACACCTTC	CASSKTRGQGKEYGYTF
TRBJ2-2	TRBV5-1	.	TGCGCCAGCAGCTCGGGGATCCGACTAGCCGGGGAGCTGTTTTTT	CASSSGIRLAGELFF